This TCR beta chain was identified during a study of human T cells and chemical hapten exposure. Study-level background: TCR yield per sample varied, mainly due to pooled library volumes.

As for time point: patch test 1, 2 weeks after DPC sensitization. Treatment here: therapeutic diphenylcyclopropenone sensitization with weekly scalp DPC. The CDR3 has 13 residues. V dropped 7 bases and J dropped 3; count of bases not matched to a gene: 7. Germline CDR1 reads SQVTM; CDR2 reads ANQGSEA. TCRdb recomputed calls from the RACE reads with MiXCR, one row per CDR3 protein. This table has about 360,000 distinct CDR3 sequences, about 7% appearing once. V usage is TRBV29-1 and J usage is TRBJ1-2; 8 bases align to TRBD1. Sequences were derived from whole blood, sampled in connection with sensitization to the hapten diphenylcyclopropenone (DPC). The sequence came from a woman aged 18 to 35 with alopecia areata. Some clones in this sample may be carry-over from other donors' samples. Here the CDR3 DNA reads TGCAGCGCTGTCCCGGGACAGGACTATGGCTACACCTTC. Its translation: CSAVPGQDYGYTF.